The text below deals with one T cell receptor beta chain. It was with 60 Vbeta and 13 Jbeta primers that the PCR ran. Using immunoSEQ multiplex PCR, the repertoire was profiled, and TCRdb retains in-frame clones only, with some absent. The table records around 100,000 clones, approximately 78% of them present only once. The data stem from a study of cytomegalovirus exposure and HLA in healthy donors. The source of this sequence is a male donor in good health and CMV-seropositive. The source material was PBMCs.

CDR3 nucleotides: TGCAGCGTCTCGACCGAGCCGGGACAGGGAATCGTGAACACTGAAGCTTTCTTT. Translated: CSVSTEPGQGIVNTEAFF. The V call is TRBV29-1, the J call TRBJ1-1; 9 positions agree with TRBD1. This CDR3 comprises 18 residues. V lost 6 bases to trimming and J lost 0 bases; unmatched junction nucleotides: 17. The V gene's germline CDR1 is SQVTM and CDR2 ANQGSEA.